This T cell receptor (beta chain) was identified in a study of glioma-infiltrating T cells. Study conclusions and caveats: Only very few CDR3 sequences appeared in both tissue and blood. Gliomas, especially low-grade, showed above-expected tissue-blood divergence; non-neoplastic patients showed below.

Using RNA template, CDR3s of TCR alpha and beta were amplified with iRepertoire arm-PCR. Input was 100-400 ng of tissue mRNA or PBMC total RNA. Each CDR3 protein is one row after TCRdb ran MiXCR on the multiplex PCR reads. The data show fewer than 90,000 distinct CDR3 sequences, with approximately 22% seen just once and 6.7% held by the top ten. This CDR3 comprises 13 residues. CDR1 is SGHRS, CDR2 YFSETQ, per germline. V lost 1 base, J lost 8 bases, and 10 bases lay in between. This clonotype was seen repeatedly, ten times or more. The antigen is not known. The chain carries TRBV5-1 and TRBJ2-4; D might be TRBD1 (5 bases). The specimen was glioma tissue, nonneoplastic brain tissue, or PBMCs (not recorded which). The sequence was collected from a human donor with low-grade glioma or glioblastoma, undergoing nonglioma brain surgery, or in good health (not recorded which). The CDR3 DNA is TGCGCCAGCAGCTTGTCAGGGTCGGACATTCAGTACTTC. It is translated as CASSLSGSDIQYF.